The present T cell receptor beta chain was sequenced within a study of CD8 T cells in Susac syndrome. CDR3 length: 15 residues. After removal of 4 bases from V and 0 bases from J, the junction contained 2 bases not matched to a gene. Per the germline V gene, CDR1 is SNHLY and CDR2 is FYNNEI. Reverse transcription used roughly 0.5 to 1 ug RNA and random hexamers. TCRdb reprocessed the immunoSEQ multiplex PCR reads with MiXCR, giving one entry per CDR3 protein. The table shows 150,000 to 200,000 distinct CDR3 sequences, with roughly 94% occurring only once. This receptor was identified in a human donor in good health. The source material was CD4+ T cells from PBMCs. This chain joins TRBV2 and TRBJ1-5; 8 nucleotides match TRBD1. This CDR3 reads CASSGGQVSNQPQHF. The CDR3 nucleotides read TGTGCCAGCAGTGGGGGACAGGTTAGCAATCAGCCCCAGCATTTT.